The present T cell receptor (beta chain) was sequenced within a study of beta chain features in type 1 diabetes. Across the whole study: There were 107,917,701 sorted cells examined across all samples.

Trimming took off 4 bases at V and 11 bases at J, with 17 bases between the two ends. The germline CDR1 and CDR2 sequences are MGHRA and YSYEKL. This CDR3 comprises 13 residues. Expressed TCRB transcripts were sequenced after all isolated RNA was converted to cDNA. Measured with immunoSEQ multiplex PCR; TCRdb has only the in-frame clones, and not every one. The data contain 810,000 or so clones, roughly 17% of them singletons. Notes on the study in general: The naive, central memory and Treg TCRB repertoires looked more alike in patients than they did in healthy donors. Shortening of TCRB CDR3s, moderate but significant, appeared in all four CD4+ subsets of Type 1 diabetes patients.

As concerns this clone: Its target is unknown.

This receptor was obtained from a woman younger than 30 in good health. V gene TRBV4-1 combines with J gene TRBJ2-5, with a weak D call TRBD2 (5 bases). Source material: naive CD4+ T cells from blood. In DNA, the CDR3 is TGCGCCAGCAGCCTAACCGGCTTGGAGGAGCAGTACTTC. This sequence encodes CASSLTGLEEQYF.